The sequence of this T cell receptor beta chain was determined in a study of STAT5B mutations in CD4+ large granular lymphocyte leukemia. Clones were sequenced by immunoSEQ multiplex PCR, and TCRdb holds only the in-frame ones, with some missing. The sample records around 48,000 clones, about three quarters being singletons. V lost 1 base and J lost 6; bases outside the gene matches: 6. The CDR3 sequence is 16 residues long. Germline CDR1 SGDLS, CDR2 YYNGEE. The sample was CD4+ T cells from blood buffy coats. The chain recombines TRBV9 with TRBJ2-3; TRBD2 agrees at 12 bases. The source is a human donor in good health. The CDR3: CASSVLLAGGPDTQYF. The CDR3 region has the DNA TGTGCCAGCAGCGTACTGCTAGCGGGGGGGCCCGATACGCAGTATTTT.